The 25 T cell receptor beta chains below all came from one sample that was sequenced in a study of regulatory T cells in long-lasting Graves disease. Through Arm-PCR of CDR3 regions and iRepertoire HTBI primers, TCR beta libraries were built. Via MiXCR, TCRdb re-called the multiplex PCR reads, giving one row per CDR3 protein. Seen here are a few hundred thousand distinct CDR3 sequences, around a fifth observed once, and the top ten hold 14%. Time point meaning: persistent/refractory GD, antithyroid drugs over 5 years with positive TRAb. Extracted PBMC RNA gave rise to the TCR library. The input for sequencing was peripheral blood mononuclear cells (PBMCs), taken when the disease was refractory, from a patient treated with antithyroid drugs. Receptors originate from a female donor with Graves disease.

This clonotype was counted ten times or more. V is TRBV18 and J is TRBJ2-3; no reliable D call. The V gene's germline CDR1 is KGHSH and CDR2 LQKENI. Deletions cut 0 bases from V and 2 bases from J, with 0 bases between. The CDR3 contains 12 residues. The DNA for the CDR3 is TGTGCCAGCTCACCACCCACAGATACGCAGTATTTT. This translates into CASSPPTDTQYF.

The chain has TRBV5-1 and TRBJ1-3; TRBD1 aligns across 10 bases. CDR3 size: 18 residues. Germline CDR1 is SGHRS and CDR2 is YFSETQ. V lost 7 bases to trimming and J lost 0 bases; unmatched junction nucleotides: 13. The CDR3 sequence: CASQYQPGQGFSGNTIYF. DNA of the CDR3: TGCGCCAGCCAATACCAACCGGGACAGGGGTTCTCTGGAAACACCATATATTTT.

The rearrangement joins TRBV2 to TRBJ2-1, with D perhaps matching TRBD1 or TRBD2 (5 bases each). The CDR3 covers 17 residues. V was shortened by 7 bases and J by 0 bases, with 19 bases between the two germline ends. In germline, CDR1 is SNHLY, CDR2 FYNNEI. This CDR3 is CASIGPGKGSSYNEQFF. The CDR3 DNA reads TGTGCCAGCATCGGTCCAGGGAAGGGGAGCTCCTACAATGAGCAGTTCTTC. The whole variable domain, remainder taken from reference TRBV2 and TRBJ2-1, is EPEVTQTPSHQVTQMGQEVILRCVPISNHLYFYWYRQILGQKVEFLVSFYNNEISEKSEIFDDQFSVERPDGSNFTLKIRSTKLEDSAMYFCASIGPGKGSSYNEQFFGPGTRLTVL.

The chain is built from TRBV19 and TRBJ2-2; TRBD2 matches 7 bases. The length of the CDR3 is 13 residues. Germline values: CDR1 LNHDA, CDR2 SQIVND (reference sequence). Trimming at V came to 4 bases and at J to 7 bases, leaving 3 bases not matched to a gene. The CDR3 is CASSNLADGELFF. For the CDR3, the DNA is TGTGCCAGTAGTAATCTAGCGGACGGGGAGCTGTTTTTT.

This clonotype was observed a handful of times. V usage is TRBV5-4 and J usage is TRBJ1-1; 9 nucleotides agree with TRBD1. This CDR3 contains 15 residues. CDR1 and CDR2 (germline): SGHNT, YYREEE (reference sequence). V shed 0 bases, J shed 4 bases, and the junction held 4 bases outside the gene matches. Here the CDR3 reads CASSLETGGVTEAFF. DNA for the CDR3: TGTGCCAGCAGCTTGGAGACAGGGGGGGTCACTGAAGCTTTCTTT.

J is TRBJ2-2 and V is TRBV6-1; tentative D call: TRBD2 (6 bases). V lost 6 bases and J 0 bases, leaving 14 bases between the germline ends. Germline-derived CDR1 and CDR2 are MNHNS and SASEGT. The CDR3 loop spans 16 amino acids. The CDR3 reads CASRILGLANTGELFF. The CDR3 DNA reads as TGTGCCAGCAGAATACTGGGACTGGCGAACACCGGGGAGCTGTTTTTT.

This clonotype was picked up a small number of times. The genes are TRBV2 and TRBJ2-1, with D uncertain. V lost 8 bases and J lost 4, with 3 bases in between. CDR1 SNHLY and CDR2 FYNNEI come from the germline V gene. There are 10 residues in the CDR3. This CDR3 is CASGYNEQFF. In nucleotides, the CDR3 is TGTGCCAGCGGGTACAATGAGCAGTTCTTC.

There are a few counts of this clonotype. This chain joins TRBV6-2 or TRBV6-3 and TRBJ1-6, with D perhaps matching TRBD1 (5 bases). Germline V lookup: CDR1 MNHEY, CDR2 SVGEGT. This CDR3 comprises 14 residues. The CDR3 nucleotides read TGTGCACCACCAGGACATATCTCCAATTCACCCCTCCACTTT. Translation gives CAPPGHISNSPLHF.

The chain has TRBV18 and TRBJ1-6; D ambiguous. Trimming left V 2 bases short and J 7 bases short, with 12 bases between. This CDR3 is 15 amino acids long. The V gene's germline CDR1 is KGHSH and CDR2 LQKENI. CDR3 coding DNA: TGTGCCAGCTCACCAGCAGGTGGAAAAAATTCACCCCTCCACTTT. It is translated as CASSPAGGKNSPLHF.

This chain uses TRBV4-1 with TRBJ2-2; no clear D gene. Germline CDR1 is MGHRA and CDR2 is YSYEKL. V lost 0 bases and J lost 2, with 7 bases in between. The CDR3 runs 15 residues. CDR3 loop: CASSQEASNTGELFF. The CDR3 region has the DNA TGCGCCAGCAGCCAAGAAGCCAGCAACACCGGGGAGCTGTTTTTT.

This clonotype showed up many times. The CDR3: CASSFQTGNGYEQYF. For the CDR3, the DNA is TGCGCCAGCAGCTTTCAGACAGGGAATGGATACGAGCAGTACTTC. V is TRBV5-1 and J is TRBJ2-7, with TRBD1 matching 7 bases. Germline assignment: CDR1 SGHRS and CDR2 YFSETQ. The CDR3 is made up of 15 amino acids. V was pared by 2 bases and J by 4 bases, with 9 bases of the junction left unmatched.

This chain links TRBV2 with TRBJ2-5; TRBD1 matches at 8 bases. Trimming at V came to 4 bases and at J to 5 bases, leaving 9 bases not matched to a gene. Germline assignment: CDR1 SNHLY and CDR2 FYNNEI. This CDR3 comprises 15 residues. CDR3 in amino acids: CASSGTGRYWETQYF. The CDR3 bases are TGTGCCAGCAGTGGGACAGGGCGTTATTGGGAGACCCAGTACTTC.

This clonotype was counted many times. The chain joins TRBV6-1 to TRBJ2-7; D uncertain. V was shortened by 7 bases and J by 2 bases, with 12 bases between the two germline ends. This CDR3 spans 13 amino acids. Germline assignment: CDR1 MNHNS and CDR2 SASEGT. CDR3 nucleotide sequence: TGTGCCAGCACCCCCGGCAGCGCCTACGAGCAGTACTTC. As protein: CASTPGSAYEQYF.

This clonotype was seen many times. This sequence joins TRBV6-5 and TRBJ1-2; no definite D call. Trimming took off 2 bases at V and 6 bases at J, with 7 bases between the two ends. Germline V lookup: CDR1 MNHEY, CDR2 SVGAGI. The CDR3 extends over 12 amino acids. CDR3 DNA sequence: TGTGCCAGCAGTTACAATCGAGATGGCTACACCTTC. Residues: CASSYNRDGYTF.

This clonotype was counted many times. V and J are TRBV6-2 or TRBV6-3 and TRBJ2-2, with TRBD2 matching 7 bases. The CDR3 is made up of 15 amino acids. Per germline, CDR1 MNHEY and CDR2 SVGEGT. Unmatched junction bases numbered 3, after V lost 2 bases and J lost 3 bases. In DNA, the CDR3 is TGTGCCAGCAGTTACCGCGGGAGCGACACCGGGGAGCTGTTTTTT. It codes for CASSYRGSDTGELFF.

This clonotype was seen a handful of times. The rearrangement joins TRBV4-1 to TRBJ1-5; TRBD1 is a possible D gene (6 bases). V was cut by 2 bases and J by 5 bases, with 13 bases left in between. This CDR3 contains 15 residues. Germline CDR1 is MGHRA and CDR2 is YSYEKL. The CDR3 sequence: CASSQTGTLDQPQHF. The CDR3, as DNA: TGCGCCAGCAGCCAAACAGGGACTCTCGATCAGCCCCAGCATTTT.

This clonotype was detected ten times or more. This chain links TRBV9 with TRBJ2-5, with unresolved D. The CDR3 runs to 15 residues. Germline CDR1 and CDR2: SGDLS and YYNGEE. Trimming pared 4 bases from V and 2 bases from J, leaving 15 bases between. The CDR3 region has the DNA TGTGCCAGCAGCTCCGGACCGATGCCACAAGAGACCCAGTACTTC. Its protein is CASSSGPMPQETQYF.

Many counts were recorded for this clonotype. V gene TRBV12-3 or TRBV12-4 combines with J gene TRBJ2-7; TRBD1 or TRBD2 may be the D gene (5 bases each). CDR3 length equals 16 residues. Trimming took 6 bases from V and 7 from J, leaving 25 bases between them. The CDR3 region has the DNA TGTGCCAGCAGCAAAGTGACAGATCTGAGGGCGGGTGAGCAGTACTTC. Its protein product is CASSKVTDLRAGEQYF.

This clonotype was found a few times. The chain links TRBV29-1 to TRBJ2-6, with a tentative D call TRBD1 (7 bases). Per germline, CDR1 SQVTM and CDR2 ANQGSEA. The length of the CDR3 is 17 residues. Trimming cost V 5 bases and J 0 bases, with 17 bases left between them. CDR3 sequence reads: CSVRSRGASSGANVLTF. The CDR3 DNA reads TGCAGCGTTCGTAGCAGGGGGGCCTCCTCTGGGGCCAACGTCCTGACTTTC.

This clonotype has just one count. This chain connects TRBV6-2 or TRBV6-3 to TRBJ1-2; 8 bases match TRBD1. Trimming cost V 2 bases and J 4 bases; bases outside gene matches: 0. This CDR3 comprises 13 residues. Germline V gene sequence: CDR1 MNHEY, CDR2 SVGEGT. The CDR3 DNA reads TGTGCCAGCAGTTACGACAGGGGCTATGGCTACACCTTC. Its protein product is CASSYDRGYGYTF.

The sample holds a few counts of this clonotype. The chain is built from TRBV20-1 and TRBJ1-1; TRBD1 might be the D (5 bases). Germline CDR1 reads DFQATT; CDR2 reads SNEGSKA (reference sequence). The CDR3 is 16 amino acids. V was cut by 1 base and J by 0 bases, with 15 bases left in between. CDR3 sequence (DNA): TGCAGTGCTAGAGTTCCTATCGGGACGGTGAACACTGAAGCTTTCTTT. This codes for CSARVPIGTVNTEAFF.

This clonotype was counted only a few times. The chain joins TRBV9 to TRBJ2-2, with 14 nucleotides matching TRBD2. The trim removed 5 bases at V and 7 bases at J, leaving 7 bases unmatched. Germline assignment: CDR1 SGDLS and CDR2 YYNGEE. The CDR3 runs 16 residues. In DNA, the CDR3 is TGTGCCAGCAGTCCGGGACTAGCGGGAGCGGGCGGGGAGCTGTTTTTT. Its translation: CASSPGLAGAGGELFF. The full variable domain, with the rest looked up from reference TRBV9 and TRBJ2-2, is DSGVTQTPKHLITATGQRVTLRCSPRSGDLSVYWYQQSLDQGLQFLIQYYNGEERAKGNILERFSAQQFPDLHSELNLSSLELGDSALYFCASSPGLAGAGGELFFGEGSRLTVL.

This clonotype was detected many times. The chain joins TRBV7-9 to TRBJ2-7, with D unresolved. V was cut by 5 bases and J by 7 bases, with 9 bases left in between. This CDR3 has 11 amino acids. Germline V lookup: CDR1 SEHNR, CDR2 FQNEAQ (reference sequence). In nucleotides, the CDR3 is TGTGCCAGCAGCAGCAGTAGGGAGCAGTACTTC. Its protein is CASSSSREQYF. The variable domain in full, completed from reference TRBV7-9 and TRBJ2-7, reads DTGVSQNPRHKITKRGQNVTFRCDPISEHNRLYWYRQTLGQGPEFLTYFQNEAQLEKSRLLSDRFSAERPKGSFSTLEIQRTEQGDSAMYLCASSSSREQYFGPGTRLTVT.

Here the CDR3 reads CASSGGEGATDTQYF. In DNA form, the CDR3 reads TGTGCCAGCAGCGGTGGGGAGGGGGCTACAGATACGCAGTATTTT. The V and J genes are TRBV2 and TRBJ2-3; D could derive from TRBD1 or TRBD2 (7 bases each). V lost 6 bases to trimming and J lost 3 bases, with 16 bases between them. Germline CDR1 reads SNHLY; CDR2 reads FYNNEI. This CDR3 comprises 15 residues. The whole variable domain, filled in from reference TRBV2 and TRBJ2-3, reads EPEVTQTPSHQVTQMGQEVILRCVPISNHLYFYWYRQILGQKVEFLVSFYNNEISEKSEIFDDQFSVERPDGSNFTLKIRSTKLEDSAMYFCASSGGEGATDTQYFGPGTRLTVL.

The DNA for the CDR3 is TGCGCCAGCAGCTTGGGTGGGAGTCCCAGGGGAGAGACCCAGTACTTC. Translation: CASSLGGSPRGETQYF. The chain is built from TRBV5-1 and TRBJ2-5; tentative D call: TRBD1 (6 bases). The ends were cut back, 0 bases at V and 4 bases at J, with 16 bases in the middle. Germline CDR1 and CDR2: SGHRS and YFSETQ. The CDR3 is 16 amino acids.